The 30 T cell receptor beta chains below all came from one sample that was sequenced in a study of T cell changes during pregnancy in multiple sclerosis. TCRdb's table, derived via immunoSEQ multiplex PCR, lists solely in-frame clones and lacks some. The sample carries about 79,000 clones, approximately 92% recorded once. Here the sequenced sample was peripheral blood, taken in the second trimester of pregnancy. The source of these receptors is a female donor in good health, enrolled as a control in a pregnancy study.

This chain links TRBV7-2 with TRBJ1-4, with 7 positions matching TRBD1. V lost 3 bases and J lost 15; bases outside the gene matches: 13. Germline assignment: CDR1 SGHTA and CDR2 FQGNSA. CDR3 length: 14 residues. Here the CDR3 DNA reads TGTGCCAGCAGCTTCACACCCGGGACAGAGGGGGTGTTTTTT. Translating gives CASSFTPGTEGVFF.

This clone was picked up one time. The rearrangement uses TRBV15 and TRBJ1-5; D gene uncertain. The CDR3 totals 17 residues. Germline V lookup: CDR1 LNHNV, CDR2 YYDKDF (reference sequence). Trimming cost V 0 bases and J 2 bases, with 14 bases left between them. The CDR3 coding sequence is TGTGCCACCAGCAGAGATTTCCGGGTTAGTGGCAATCAGCCCCAGCATTTT. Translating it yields CATSRDFRVSGNQPQHF.

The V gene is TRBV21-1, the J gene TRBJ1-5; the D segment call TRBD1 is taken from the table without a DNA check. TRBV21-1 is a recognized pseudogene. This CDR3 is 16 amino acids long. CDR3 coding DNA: TGTGCCAGCAGCCCGGACAGGGGGAGATGCAATCAGCCCCAGCATTTT. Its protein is CASSPDRGRCNQPQHF.

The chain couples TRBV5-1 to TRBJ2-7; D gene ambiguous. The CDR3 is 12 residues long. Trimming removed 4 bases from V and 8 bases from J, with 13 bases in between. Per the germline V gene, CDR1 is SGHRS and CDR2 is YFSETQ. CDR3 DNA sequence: TGCGCCAGCAGCCCCGACTTAGACCAGCAGTACTTC. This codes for CASSPDLDQQYF.

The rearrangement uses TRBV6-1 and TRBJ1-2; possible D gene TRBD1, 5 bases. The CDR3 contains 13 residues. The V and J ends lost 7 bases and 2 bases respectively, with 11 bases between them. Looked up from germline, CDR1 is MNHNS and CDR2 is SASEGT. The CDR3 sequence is CASIIGANYGYTF. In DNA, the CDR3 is TGTGCCAGCATAATAGGGGCAAACTATGGCTACACCTTC.

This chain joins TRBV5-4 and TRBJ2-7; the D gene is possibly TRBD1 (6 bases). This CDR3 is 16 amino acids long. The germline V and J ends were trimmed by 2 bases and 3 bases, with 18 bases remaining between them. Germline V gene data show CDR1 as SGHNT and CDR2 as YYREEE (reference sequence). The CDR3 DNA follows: TGTGCCAGCAGCTTCTCATCGGGAAAAGGGGGCTACGAGCAGTACTTC. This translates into CASSFSSGKGGYEQYF. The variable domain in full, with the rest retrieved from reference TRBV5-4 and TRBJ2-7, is ETGVTQSPTHLIKTRGQQVTLRCSSQSGHNTVSWYQQALGQGPQFIFQYYREEENGRGNFPPRFSGLQFPNYSSELNVNALELDDSALYLCASSFSSGKGGYEQYFGPGTRLTVT.

The CDR3 spells CASTSGGSDIQYF. Here the CDR3 DNA reads TGTGCCAGCACCTCAGGGGGATCGGACATTCAGTACTTC. The J gene is TRBJ2-4, the V gene TRBV2; 7 positions match TRBD1. This CDR3 comprises 13 residues. V trimming: 7 bases; J trimming: 8 bases; junction bases outside the gene matches: 8. Germline V gives CDR1 SNHLY, CDR2 FYNNEI.

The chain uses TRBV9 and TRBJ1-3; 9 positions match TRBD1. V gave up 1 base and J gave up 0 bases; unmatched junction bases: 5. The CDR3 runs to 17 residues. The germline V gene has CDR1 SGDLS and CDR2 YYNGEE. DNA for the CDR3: TGTGCCAGCAGCGTATCTACAGGGGGCGGCTCTGGAAACACCATATATTTT. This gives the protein CASSVSTGGGSGNTIYF.

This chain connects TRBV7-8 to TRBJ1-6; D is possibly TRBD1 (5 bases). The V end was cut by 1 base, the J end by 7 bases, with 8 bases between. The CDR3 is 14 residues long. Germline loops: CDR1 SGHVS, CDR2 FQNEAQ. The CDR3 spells CASSLGQINSPLHF. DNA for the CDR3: TGTGCCAGCAGCTTAGGACAGATAAATTCACCCCTCCACTTT.

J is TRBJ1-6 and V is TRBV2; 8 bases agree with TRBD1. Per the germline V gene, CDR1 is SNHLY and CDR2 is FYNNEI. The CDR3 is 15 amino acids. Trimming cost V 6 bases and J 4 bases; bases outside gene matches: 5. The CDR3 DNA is TGTGCCAGCAGGAGGACAGGGAGTTATAATTCACCCCTCCACTTT. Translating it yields CASRRTGSYNSPLHF.

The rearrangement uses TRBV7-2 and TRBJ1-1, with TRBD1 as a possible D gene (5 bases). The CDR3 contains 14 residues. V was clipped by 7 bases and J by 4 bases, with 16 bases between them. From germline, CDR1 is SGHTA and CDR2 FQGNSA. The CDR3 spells CASTLQSQGTEAFF. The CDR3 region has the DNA TGTGCCAGCACACTACAGTCCCAGGGCACTGAAGCTTTCTTT.

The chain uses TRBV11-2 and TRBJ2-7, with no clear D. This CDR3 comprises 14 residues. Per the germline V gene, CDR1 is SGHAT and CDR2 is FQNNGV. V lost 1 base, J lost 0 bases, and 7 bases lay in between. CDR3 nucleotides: TGTGCCAGCAGCTTAGGATCAGGCTCCTACGAGCAGTACTTC. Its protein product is CASSLGSGSYEQYF.

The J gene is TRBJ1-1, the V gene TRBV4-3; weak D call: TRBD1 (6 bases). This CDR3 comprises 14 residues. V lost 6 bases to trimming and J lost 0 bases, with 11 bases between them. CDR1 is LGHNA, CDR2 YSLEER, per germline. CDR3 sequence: CASRQDRLNTEAFF. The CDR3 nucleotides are TGCGCCAGCAGACAGGACAGACTGAACACTGAAGCTTTCTTT.

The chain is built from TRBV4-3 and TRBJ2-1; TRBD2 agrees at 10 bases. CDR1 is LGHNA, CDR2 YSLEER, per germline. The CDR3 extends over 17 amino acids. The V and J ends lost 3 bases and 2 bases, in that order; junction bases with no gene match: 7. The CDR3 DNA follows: TGCGCCAGCAGCCAGAGTAGGAGCGGGGGGGCCTACAATGAGCAGTTCTTC. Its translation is CASSQSRSGGAYNEQFF.

The CDR3 DNA is TGCGCCAGCAGCGCTGGGACAGGGCGCATCTACACTGAAGCTTTCTTT. Encoded protein: CASSAGTGRIYTEAFF. The chain combines TRBV5-1 with TRBJ1-1, with 9 bases identical to TRBD1. CDR1 is SGHRS and CDR2 is YFSETQ in the germline V gene. J was trimmed by 3 bases and V by 4 bases; bases with no gene match: 10. The CDR3 extends over 16 amino acids.

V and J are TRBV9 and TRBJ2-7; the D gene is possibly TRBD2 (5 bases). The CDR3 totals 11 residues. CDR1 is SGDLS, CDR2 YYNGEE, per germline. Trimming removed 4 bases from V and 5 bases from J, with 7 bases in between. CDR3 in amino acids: CASSSGNEQYF. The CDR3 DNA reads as TGTGCCAGCAGCTCGGGGAACGAGCAGTACTTC.

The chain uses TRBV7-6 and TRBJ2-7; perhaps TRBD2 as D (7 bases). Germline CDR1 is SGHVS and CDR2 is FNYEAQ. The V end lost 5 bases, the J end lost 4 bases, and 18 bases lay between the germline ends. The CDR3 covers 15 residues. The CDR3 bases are TGTGCCAGCAGCCAAGCTGGGGAGGGGGAATACGAGCAGTACTTC. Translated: CASSQAGEGEYEQYF.

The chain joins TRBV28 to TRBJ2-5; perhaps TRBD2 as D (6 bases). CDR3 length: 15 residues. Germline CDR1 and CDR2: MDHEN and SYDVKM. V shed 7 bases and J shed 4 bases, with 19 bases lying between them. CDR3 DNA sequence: TGTGCCAGCACCTGGCGGGGCAGTAGCGGAGAGACCCAGTACTTC. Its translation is CASTWRGSSGETQYF.

CDR3 in amino acids: CASRGYRTDSEAFF. As DNA, the CDR3 is TGTGCCAGTAGAGGCTATAGGACAGACTCTGAAGCTTTCTTT. This sequence joins TRBV19 and TRBJ1-1; a possible D gene is TRBD1 (6 bases). Germline loops: CDR1 LNHDA, CDR2 SQIVND (reference sequence). The CDR3 is made up of 14 amino acids. The ends were cut back, 6 bases at V and 6 bases at J, with 17 bases in the middle.

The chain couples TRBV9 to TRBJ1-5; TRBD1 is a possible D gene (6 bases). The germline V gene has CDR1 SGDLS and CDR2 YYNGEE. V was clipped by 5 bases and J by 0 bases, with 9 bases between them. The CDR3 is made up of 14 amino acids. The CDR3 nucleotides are TGTGCCAGCAGTTCGACAGGTAGCAATCAGCCCCAGCATTTT. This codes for CASSSTGSNQPQHF.

CDR3 sequence reads: CATSRPSSGGASEFF. CDR3 nucleotide sequence: TGTGCCACCAGCAGACCTTCTAGCGGGGGGGCCTCGGAGTTCTTC. The chain combines TRBV15 with TRBJ2-1; 12 bases line up with TRBD2. This CDR3 is 15 amino acids long. J gave up 14 bases and V 2 bases, and 10 bases lay outside the gene matches. From germline, CDR1 is LNHNV and CDR2 YYDKDF (reference sequence).

The CDR3, as DNA: TGTGCCAGCAGTGGCGGGGGGGCTAATGAAAAACTGTTTTTT. Encoded protein: CASSGGGANEKLFF. The V gene is TRBV6-1, the J gene TRBJ1-4, with D perhaps matching TRBD1 (5 bases). The CDR3 has 14 amino acids. The germline V gene encodes CDR1 MNHNS and CDR2 SASEGT. V was cut by 4 bases and J by 3 bases, with 9 bases left in between.

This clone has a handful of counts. CDR3 in amino acids: CAWSRQGNQPQHF. CDR3 bases: TGTGCCTGGAGTAGGCAGGGTAATCAGCCCCAGCATTTT. The chain uses TRBV30 and TRBJ1-5, with a tentative D call TRBD1 (5 bases). Trimming took off 2 bases at V and 4 bases at J, with 9 bases between the two ends. From germline, CDR1 is GTSNPN and CDR2 SVGIG (reference sequence). The CDR3 covers 13 residues.

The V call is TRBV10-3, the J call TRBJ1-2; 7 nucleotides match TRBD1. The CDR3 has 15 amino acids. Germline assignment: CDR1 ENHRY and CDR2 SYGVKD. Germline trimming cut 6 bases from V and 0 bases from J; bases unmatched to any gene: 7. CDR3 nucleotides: TGTGCCATCAGCCCGAACAGGGGAACTAACTATGGCTACACCTTC. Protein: CAISPNRGTNYGYTF.

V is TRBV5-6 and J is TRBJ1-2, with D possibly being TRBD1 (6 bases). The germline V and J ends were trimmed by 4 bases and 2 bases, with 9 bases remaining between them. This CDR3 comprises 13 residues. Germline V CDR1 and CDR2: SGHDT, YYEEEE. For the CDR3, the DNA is TGTGCCAGCAGCCCCGGACAGAACTATGGCTACACCTTC. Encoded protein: CASSPGQNYGYTF.

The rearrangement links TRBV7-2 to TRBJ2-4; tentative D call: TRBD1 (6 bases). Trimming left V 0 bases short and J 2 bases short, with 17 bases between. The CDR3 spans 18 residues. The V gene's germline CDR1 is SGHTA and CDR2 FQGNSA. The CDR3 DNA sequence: TGTGCCAGCAGCTTAGCAGGTCCCCCAGGGGCTACCAAAAACATTCAGTACTTC. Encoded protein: CASSLAGPPGATKNIQYF.

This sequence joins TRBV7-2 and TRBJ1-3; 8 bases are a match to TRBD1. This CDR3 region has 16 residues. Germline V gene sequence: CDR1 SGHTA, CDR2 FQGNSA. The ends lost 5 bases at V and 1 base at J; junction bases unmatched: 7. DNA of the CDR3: TGTGCCAGCAGCGCGGACAGGGTATATTCTGGAAACACCATATATTTT. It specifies CASSADRVYSGNTIYF.

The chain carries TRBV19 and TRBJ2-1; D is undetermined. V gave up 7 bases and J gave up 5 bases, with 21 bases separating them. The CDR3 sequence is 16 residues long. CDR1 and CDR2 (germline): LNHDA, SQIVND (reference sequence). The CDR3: CASIPNRRPADNEQFF. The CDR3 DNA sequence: TGTGCCAGTATCCCCAATCGGCGACCCGCGGACAATGAGCAGTTCTTC. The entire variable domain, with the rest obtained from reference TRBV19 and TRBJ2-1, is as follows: DGGITQSPKYLFRKEGQNVTLSCEQNLNHDAMYWYRQDPGQGLRLIYYSQIVNDFQKGDIAEGYSVSREKKESFPLTVTSAQKNPTAFYLCASIPNRRPADNEQFFGPGTRLTVL.

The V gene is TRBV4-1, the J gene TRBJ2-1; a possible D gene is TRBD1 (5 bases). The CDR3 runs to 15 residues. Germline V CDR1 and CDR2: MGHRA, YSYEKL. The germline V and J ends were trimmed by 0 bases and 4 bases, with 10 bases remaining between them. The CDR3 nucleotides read TGCGCCAGCAGCCAAGATGGGGCCGAATACAATGAGCAGTTCTTC. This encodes CASSQDGAEYNEQFF.

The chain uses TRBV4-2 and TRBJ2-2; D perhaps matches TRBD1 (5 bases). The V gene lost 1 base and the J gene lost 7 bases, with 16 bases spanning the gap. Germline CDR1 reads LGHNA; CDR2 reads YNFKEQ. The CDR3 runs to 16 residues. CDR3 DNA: TGTGCCAGCAGCCAAGGGTTTGGGGCCCCGGGCGGGGAGCTGTTTTTT. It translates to CASSQGFGAPGGELFF.